This TCR beta chain was retrieved from a study of blood T cell repertoires in COVID-19. Only in-frame clones appear in the TCRdb table, and some are missing; sequencing was by immunoSEQ multiplex PCR. The profile shows a few hundred thousand clones, around 90% of them singletons. Germline V gene sequence: CDR1 SGHTA, CDR2 FQGNSA. The CDR3 contains 14 residues. V lost 0 bases and J lost 3, with 7 bases in between. V is TRBV7-2 and J is TRBJ2-3; D remains ambiguous. The origin of this receptor is a woman aged 50 to 65 with acute COVID-19. The source material was PBMCs or T cells enriched from blood (not recorded which). CDR3 coding DNA: TGTGCCAGCAGCTTAGCCACAGCTACAGATACGCAGTATTTT. Translating it yields CASSLATATDTQYF.